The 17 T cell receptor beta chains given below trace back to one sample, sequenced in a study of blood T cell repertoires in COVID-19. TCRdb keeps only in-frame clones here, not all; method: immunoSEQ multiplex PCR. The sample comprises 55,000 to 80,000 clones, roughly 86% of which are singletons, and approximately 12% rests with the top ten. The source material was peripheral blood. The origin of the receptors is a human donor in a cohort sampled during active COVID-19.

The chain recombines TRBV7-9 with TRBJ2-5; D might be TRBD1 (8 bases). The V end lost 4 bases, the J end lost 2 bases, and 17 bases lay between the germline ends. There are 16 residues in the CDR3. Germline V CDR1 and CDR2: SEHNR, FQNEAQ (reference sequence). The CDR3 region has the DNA TGTGCCAGCAGCTGGCCACAGGGGGAGGGGCAAGAGACCCAGTACTTC. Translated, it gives CASSWPQGEGQETQYF.

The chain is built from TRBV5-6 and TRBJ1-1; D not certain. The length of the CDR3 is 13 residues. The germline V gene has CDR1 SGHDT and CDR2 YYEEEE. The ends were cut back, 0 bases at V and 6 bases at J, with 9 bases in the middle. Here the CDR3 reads CASSLASRAEAFF. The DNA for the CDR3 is TGTGCCAGCAGCTTGGCGTCCCGCGCTGAAGCTTTCTTT.

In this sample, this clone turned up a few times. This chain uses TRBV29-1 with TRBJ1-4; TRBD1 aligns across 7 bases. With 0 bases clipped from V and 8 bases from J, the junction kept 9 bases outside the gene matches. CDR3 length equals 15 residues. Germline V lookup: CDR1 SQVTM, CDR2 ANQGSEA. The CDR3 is CSVEDARTGGEKLFF. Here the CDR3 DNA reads TGCAGCGTTGAAGACGCGCGGACAGGCGGGGAAAAACTGTTTTTT.

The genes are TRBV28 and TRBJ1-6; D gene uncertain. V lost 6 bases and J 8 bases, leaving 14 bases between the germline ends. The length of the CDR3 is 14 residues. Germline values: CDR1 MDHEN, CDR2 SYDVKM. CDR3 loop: CASRAAGEDSPLHF. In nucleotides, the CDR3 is TGTGCCAGCAGGGCCGCGGGCGAGGATTCACCCCTCCACTTT.

The CDR3 here is CAWTLRDEQFF. As DNA, the CDR3 is TGTGCCTGGACGTTACGGGATGAGCAGTTCTTC. This chain uses TRBV30 with TRBJ2-1; D call uncertain. CDR1 GTSNPN and CDR2 SVGIG come from the germline V gene (reference sequence). The CDR3 loop spans 11 amino acids. The germline V and J ends were trimmed by 4 bases and 8 bases, with 9 bases remaining between them. Full variable domain (rest looked up from reference TRBV30 and TRBJ2-1): SQTIHQWPATLVQPVGSPLSLECTVEGTSNPNLYWYRQAAGRGLQLLFYSVGIGQISSEVPQNLSASRPQDRQFILSSKKLLLSDSGFYLCAWTLRDEQFFGPGTRLTVL.

CDR3: CASSFGTGQPQHF. DNA for the CDR3: TGTGCCAGCAGCTTCGGTACGGGTCAGCCCCAGCATTTT. This sequence joins TRBV7-9 and TRBJ1-5; D gene uncertain. Germline CDR1 SEHNR, CDR2 FQNEAQ (reference sequence). CDR3 size: 13 residues. V was pared by 3 bases and J by 6 bases, with 9 bases between.

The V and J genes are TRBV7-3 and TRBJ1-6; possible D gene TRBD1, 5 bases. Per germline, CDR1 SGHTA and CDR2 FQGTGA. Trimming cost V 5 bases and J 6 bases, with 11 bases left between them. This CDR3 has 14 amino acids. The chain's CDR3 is CASSLGAVNSPLHF. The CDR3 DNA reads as TGTGCCAGCAGCCTAGGGGCAGTTAATTCACCCCTCCACTTT.

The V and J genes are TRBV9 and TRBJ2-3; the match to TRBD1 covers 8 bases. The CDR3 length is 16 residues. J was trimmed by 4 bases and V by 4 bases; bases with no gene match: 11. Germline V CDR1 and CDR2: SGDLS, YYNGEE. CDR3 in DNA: TGTGCCAGCAGCTCTTACTTTGGACAGGGCCCAGATACGCAGTATTTT. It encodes CASSSYFGQGPDTQYF.

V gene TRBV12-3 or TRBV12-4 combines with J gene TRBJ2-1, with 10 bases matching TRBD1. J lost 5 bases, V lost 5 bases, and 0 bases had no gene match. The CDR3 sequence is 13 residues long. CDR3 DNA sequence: TGTGCCAGCAGTGGGACAGGGGACAATGAGCAGTTCTTC. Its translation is CASSGTGDNEQFF.

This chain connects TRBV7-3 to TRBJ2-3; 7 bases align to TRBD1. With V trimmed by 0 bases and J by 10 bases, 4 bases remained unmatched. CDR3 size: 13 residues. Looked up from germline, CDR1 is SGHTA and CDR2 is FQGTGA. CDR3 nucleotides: TGTGCCAGCAGCTTAACGCCAGGGGGTCCGCAGTATTTT. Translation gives CASSLTPGGPQYF.

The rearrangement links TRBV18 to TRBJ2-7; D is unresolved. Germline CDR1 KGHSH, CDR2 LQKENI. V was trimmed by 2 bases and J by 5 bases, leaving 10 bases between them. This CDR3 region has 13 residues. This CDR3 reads CASSPTDLDEQYF. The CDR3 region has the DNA TGTGCCAGCTCACCAACTGACTTGGACGAGCAGTACTTC.

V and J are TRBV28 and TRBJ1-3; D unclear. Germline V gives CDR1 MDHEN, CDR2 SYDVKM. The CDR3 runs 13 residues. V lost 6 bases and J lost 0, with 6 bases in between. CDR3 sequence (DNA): TGTGCCAGCAGCTCCAGCTCTGGAAACACCATATATTTT. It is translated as CASSSSSGNTIYF.

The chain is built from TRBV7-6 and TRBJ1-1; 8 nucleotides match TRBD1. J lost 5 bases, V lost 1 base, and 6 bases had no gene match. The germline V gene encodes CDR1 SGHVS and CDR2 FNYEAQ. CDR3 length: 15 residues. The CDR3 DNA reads TGTGCCAGCAGCTTAGTTACAGGGGGAGGAACTGAAGCTTTCTTT. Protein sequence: CASSLVTGGGTEAFF.

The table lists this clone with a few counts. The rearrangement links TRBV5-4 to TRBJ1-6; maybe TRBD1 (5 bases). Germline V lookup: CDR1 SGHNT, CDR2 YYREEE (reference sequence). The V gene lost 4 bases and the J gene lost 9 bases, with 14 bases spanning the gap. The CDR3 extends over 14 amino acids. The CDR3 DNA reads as TGTGCCAGCAGCGTCGGGGGGGTAGGTTCACCCCTCCACTTT. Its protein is CASSVGGVGSPLHF.

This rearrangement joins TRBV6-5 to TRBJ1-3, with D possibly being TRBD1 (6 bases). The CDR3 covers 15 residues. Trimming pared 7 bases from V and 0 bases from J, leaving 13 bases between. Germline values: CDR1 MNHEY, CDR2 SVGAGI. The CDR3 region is CASTARGSSGNTIYF. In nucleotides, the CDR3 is TGTGCCAGCACGGCAAGGGGGAGCTCTGGAAACACCATATATTTT.

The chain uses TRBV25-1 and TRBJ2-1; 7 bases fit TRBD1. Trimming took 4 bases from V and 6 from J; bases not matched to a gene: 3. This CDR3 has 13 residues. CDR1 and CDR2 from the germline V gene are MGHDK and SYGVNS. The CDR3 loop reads CASSGTGVNEQFF. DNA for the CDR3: TGTGCCAGCAGTGGGACAGGAGTCAATGAGCAGTTCTTC.

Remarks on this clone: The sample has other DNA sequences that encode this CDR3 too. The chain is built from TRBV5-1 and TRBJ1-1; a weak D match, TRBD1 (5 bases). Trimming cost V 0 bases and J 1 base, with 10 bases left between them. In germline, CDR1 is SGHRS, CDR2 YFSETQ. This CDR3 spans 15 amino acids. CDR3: CASSLAGGENTEAFF. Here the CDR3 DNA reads TGCGCCAGCAGCTTGGCCGGGGGGGAGAACACTGAAGCTTTCTTT.